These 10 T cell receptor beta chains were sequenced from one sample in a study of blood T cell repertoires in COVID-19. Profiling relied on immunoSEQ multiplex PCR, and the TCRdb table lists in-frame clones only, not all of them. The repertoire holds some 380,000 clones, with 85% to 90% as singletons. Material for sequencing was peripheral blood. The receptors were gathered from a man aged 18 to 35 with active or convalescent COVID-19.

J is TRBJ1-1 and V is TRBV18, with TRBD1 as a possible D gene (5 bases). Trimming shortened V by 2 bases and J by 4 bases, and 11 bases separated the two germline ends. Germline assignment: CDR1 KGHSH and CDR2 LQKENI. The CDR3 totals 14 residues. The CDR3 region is CASSPRQFGTEAFF. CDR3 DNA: TGTGCCAGCTCACCAAGACAGTTTGGCACTGAAGCTTTCTTT. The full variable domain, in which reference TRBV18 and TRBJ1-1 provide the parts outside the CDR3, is NAGVMQNPRHLVRRRGQEARLRCSPMKGHSHVYWYRQLPEEGLKFMVYLQKENIIDESGMPKERFSAEFPKEGPSILRIQQVVRGDSAAYFCASSPRQFGTEAFFGQGTRLTVV.

CDR3 residues: CASSQGGPTKNIQYF. CDR3 nucleotides: TGTGCCAGTAGTCAGGGGGGTCCGACCAAAAACATTCAGTACTTC. V and J are TRBV19 and TRBJ2-4; D is possibly TRBD1 (7 bases). In germline, CDR1 is LNHDA, CDR2 SQIVND (reference sequence). This CDR3 has 15 amino acids. V lost 5 bases and J lost 2, with 13 bases in between.

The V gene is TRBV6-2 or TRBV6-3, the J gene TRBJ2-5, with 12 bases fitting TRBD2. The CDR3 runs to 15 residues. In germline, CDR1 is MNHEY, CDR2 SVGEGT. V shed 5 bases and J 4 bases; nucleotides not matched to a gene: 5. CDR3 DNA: TGTGCCAGCAGTAAGACTAGCGGGGGCCCAGAGACCCAGTACTTC. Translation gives CASSKTSGGPETQYF.

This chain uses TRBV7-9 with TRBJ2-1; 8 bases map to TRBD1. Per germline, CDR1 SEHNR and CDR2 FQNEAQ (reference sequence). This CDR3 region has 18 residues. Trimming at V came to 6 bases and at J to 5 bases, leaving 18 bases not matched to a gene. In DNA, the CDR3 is TGTGCCAGCAGTTCCGCCAAGGGGACAGGTGTAACAAACAATGAGCAGTTCTTC. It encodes CASSSAKGTGVTNNEQFF.

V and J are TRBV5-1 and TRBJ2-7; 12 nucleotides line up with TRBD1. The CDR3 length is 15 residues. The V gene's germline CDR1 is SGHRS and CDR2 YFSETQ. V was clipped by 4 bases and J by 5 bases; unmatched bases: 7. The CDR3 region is CASSHRDRGRDEQYF. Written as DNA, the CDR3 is TGCGCCAGCAGCCACCGGGACAGGGGGCGGGACGAGCAGTACTTC.

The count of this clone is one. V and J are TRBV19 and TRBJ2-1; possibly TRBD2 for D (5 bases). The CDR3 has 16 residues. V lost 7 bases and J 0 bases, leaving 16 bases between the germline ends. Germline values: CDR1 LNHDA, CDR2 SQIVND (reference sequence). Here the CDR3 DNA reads TGTGCCAGTACCCAAAGCGGCAGGAGCTCCTACAATGAGCAGTTCTTC. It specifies CASTQSGRSSYNEQFF.

The CDR3 DNA is TGTGCCAGCAGTACTCCGGACAAGTACAATGAGCAGTTCTTC. Translating it yields CASSTPDKYNEQFF. The chain has TRBV28 and TRBJ2-1; D is perhaps TRBD1 (5 bases). Germline V lookup: CDR1 MDHEN, CDR2 SYDVKM. This CDR3 is built from 14 residues. The V end was cut by 5 bases, the J end by 4 bases, with 12 bases between.

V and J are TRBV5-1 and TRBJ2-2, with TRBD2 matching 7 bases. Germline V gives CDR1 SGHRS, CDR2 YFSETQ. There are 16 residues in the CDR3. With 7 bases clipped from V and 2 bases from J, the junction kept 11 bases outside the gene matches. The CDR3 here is CASAPRGGGNTGELFF. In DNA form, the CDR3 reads TGCGCCAGCGCCCCCCGGGGCGGGGGTAACACCGGGGAGCTGTTTTTT. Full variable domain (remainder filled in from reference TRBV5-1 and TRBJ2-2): KAGVTQTPRYLIKTRGQQVTLSCSPISGHRSVSWYQQTPGQGLQFLFEYFSETQRNKGNFPGRFSGRQFSNSRSEMNVSTLELGDSALYLCASAPRGGGNTGELFFGEGSRLTVL.

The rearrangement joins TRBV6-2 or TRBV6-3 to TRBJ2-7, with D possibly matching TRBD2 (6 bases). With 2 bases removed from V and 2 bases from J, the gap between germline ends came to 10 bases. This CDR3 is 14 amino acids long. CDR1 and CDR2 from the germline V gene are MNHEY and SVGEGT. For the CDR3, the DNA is TGTGCCAGCAGTTACCTCGGGACTCCCTACGAGCAGTACTTC. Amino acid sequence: CASSYLGTPYEQYF.

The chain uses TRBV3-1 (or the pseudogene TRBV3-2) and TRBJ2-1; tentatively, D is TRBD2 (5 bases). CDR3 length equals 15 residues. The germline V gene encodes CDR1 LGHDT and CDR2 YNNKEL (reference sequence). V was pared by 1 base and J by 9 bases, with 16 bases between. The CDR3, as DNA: TGTGCCAGCAGCCAAGTGAGGGATCTGTATTTTGAGCAGTTCTTC. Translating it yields CASSQVRDLYFEQFF.